Listed below are T cell receptor beta chains from one sample, sequenced in a study of shared clonotypes between healthy human individuals. Data came from immunoSEQ multiplex PCR; TCRdb stores just in-frame clones and leaves some out. The table includes 1.6 million or so clones, approximately 98.5% detected once. Material: naive CD4+ T cells sorted from blood. The receptors stem from a man in his thirties or forties in good health. CDR3s include the opening cysteine and the closing phenylalanine or tryptophan. The order of the fields is J gene, clone size, V gene, D gene, CDR3 DNA, CDR3 protein. D genes are given only for firm matches. Expanded clones get a size class; other rows say once, few or many, or leave the size out.

J: TRBJ2-1
size: -
V: TRBV5-5
D: TRBD2
DNA: TGTGCCAGCAGCTTGGCCATGGGCGGGAGCATCTACAATGAGCAGTTCTTC
CDR3: CASSLAMGGSIYNEQFF

J: TRBJ2-7
size: once
V: TRBV7-9
D: TRBD2
DNA: TGTGCCAGCAGCTTAGGGGGAACTAGCGGGAGGTCCTACGAGCAGTACTTC
CDR3: CASSLGGTSGRSYEQYF

J: TRBJ2-1
size: -
V: TRBV9
D: TRBD2
DNA: TGTGCCAGCAGCCTGCGACTAGCGGGCTACAATGAGCAGTTCTTC
CDR3: CASSLRLAGYNEQFF

J: TRBJ2-3
size: -
V: TRBV11-2
D: -
DNA: TGTGCCAGCAGCTTAGATGTGGGAGATACGCAGTATTTT
CDR3: CASSLDVGDTQYF

J: TRBJ1-2
size: few
V: TRBV7-9
D: TRBD1
DNA: TGTGCCAGCAGCTTAGGGCCCCAGGGGGCGGAATATGGCTACACCTTC
CDR3: CASSLGPQGAEYGYTF

J: TRBJ2-1
size: -
V: TRBV11-2
D: -
DNA: TGTGCCAGCAGGTCCCCGGTATTGGGGCCGACTGAGCAGTTCTTC
CDR3: CASRSPVLGPTEQFF

J: TRBJ2-3
size: once
V: TRBV2
D: TRBD2
DNA: TGTGCCAGCAGTGATCCCAGGGAGGGCCCGCCGGGGTATACGCAGTATTTT
CDR3: CASSDPREGPPGYTQYF

J: TRBJ2-5
size: -
V: TRBV28
D: -
DNA: TGTGCCAGCAGAGCAACCGGGACACGTCGGGAGACCCAGTACTTC
CDR3: CASRATGTRRETQYF

J: TRBJ2-3
size: -
V: TRBV9
D: TRBD2
DNA: TGTGCCAGCAGCACAACTAGCGGGATTGAGACAGATACGCAGTATTTT
CDR3: CASSTTSGIETDTQYF

J: TRBJ1-3
size: -
V: TRBV5-4
D: TRBD1
DNA: TGTGCCAGCAGCTTGGAGACAGGGAGAGGAAACACCATATATTTT
CDR3: CASSLETGRGNTIYF

J: TRBJ1-1
size: -
V: TRBV30
D: -
DNA: TGTGCCTGGAGTGTAAGTCACCTGAACACTGAAGCTTTCTTT
CDR3: CAWSVSHLNTEAFF

J: TRBJ2-5
size: -
V: TRBV5-1
D: TRBD2
DNA: TGCGCCAGCAGCCCTTGGGGTAGCGGGAGCAAAGAGGGGGAGACCCAGTACTTC
CDR3: CASSPWGSGSKEGETQYF

J: TRBJ1-5
size: -
V: TRBV6-5
D: -
DNA: TGTGCCAGCAGTTACTCGCTCTCGGGAGGGCAGCCCCAGCATTTT
CDR3: CASSYSLSGGQPQHF

J: TRBJ2-3
size: once
V: TRBV4-2
D: -
DNA: TGTGCCAGCAGCCCCATCCAGGATCGGAGCACAGATACGCAGTATTTT
CDR3: CASSPIQDRSTDTQYF

J: TRBJ1-4
size: -
V: TRBV5-6
D: -
DNA: TGTGCCAGCAGCTTAGCCCGGGGGCGGGCAATAGAAAAACTGTTTTTT
CDR3: CASSLARGRAIEKLFF

J: TRBJ2-3
size: -
V: TRBV11-3
D: -
DNA: TGTGCCAGCAGCTCCCCTAACACAGATACGCAGTATTTT
CDR3: CASSSPNTDTQYF

J: TRBJ1-1
size: -
V: TRBV7-2
D: TRBD1
DNA: TGTGCCAGCAGCGCTACAGGGGACACTGAAGCTTTCTTT
CDR3: CASSATGDTEAFF

J: TRBJ2-7
size: -
V: TRBV5-4
D: -
DNA: TGTGCCAGCAGCCCTGGCCTACTGGGACCTTACGAGCAGTACTTC
CDR3: CASSPGLLGPYEQYF

J: TRBJ2-3
size: -
V: TRBV27
D: TRBD2
DNA: TGTGCCAGCAGTCCATCGACTAGCGGGGCAGGCACGCAGTATTTT
CDR3: CASSPSTSGAGTQYF

J: TRBJ2-1
size: -
V: TRBV4-1
D: -
DNA: TGCGCCAGCAGCCAAGATCGGGCCCCACCCTACAATGAGCAGTTCTTC
CDR3: CASSQDRAPPYNEQFF

J: TRBJ2-7
size: -
V: TRBV29-1
D: -
DNA: TGCAGCGCCCAAAGAAGCTCGAATGAGCAGTACTTC
CDR3: CSAQRSSNEQYF

J: TRBJ1-5
size: once
V: TRBV9
D: TRBD1
DNA: TGTGCCAGCAGCTCCGGGACAGGCCATCAGCCCCAGCATTTT
CDR3: CASSSGTGHQPQHF

J: TRBJ1-3
size: -
V: TRBV11-2
D: -
DNA: TGTGCCAGCAGCTTCAGAAACACCATATATTTT
CDR3: CASSFRNTIYF

J: TRBJ1-1
size: -
V: TRBV15
D: TRBD1
DNA: TGTGCCACCAGCACTATATGGGGGACAGGGTTTTACATGAACACTGAAGCTTTCTTT
CDR3: CATSTIWGTGFYMNTEAFF

J: TRBJ2-7
size: -
V: TRBV11-1
D: TRBD1
DNA: TGTGCCAGCAGCTTCGCCGGGACAGGGGGATACGAGCAGTACTTC
CDR3: CASSFAGTGGYEQYF

J: TRBJ2-1
size: -
V: TRBV5-1
D: -
DNA: TGCGCCAGCAGCTTGACGGTGAGCTCCTACAATGAGCAGTTCTTC
CDR3: CASSLTVSSYNEQFF

J: TRBJ2-1
size: -
V: TRBV5-5
D: -
DNA: TGTGCCAGCAGCTTGGCGGCCGGGGGCAATGAGCAGTTCTTC
CDR3: CASSLAAGGNEQFF

J: TRBJ2-2
size: -
V: TRBV30
D: TRBD2
DNA: TGTGCCTGGACCCAAAGGGGTCTGATTAGCGGGAGGGCCAGTACGTACACCGGGGAGCTGTTTTTT
CDR3: CAWTQRGLISGRASTYTGELFF

J: TRBJ2-7
size: -
V: TRBV4-1
D: TRBD1
DNA: TGCGCCAGCAGCCAATCGGACAGGAACGAGCAGTACTTC
CDR3: CASSQSDRNEQYF

J: TRBJ1-2
size: -
V: TRBV5-1
D: -
DNA: TGCGCCAGCAGCTTGACCGACAGAAGATATGGCTACACCTTC
CDR3: CASSLTDRRYGYTF

J: TRBJ1-5
size: -
V: TRBV2
D: -
DNA: TGTGCCAGCACGGGCGATAGCAATCAGCCCCAGCATTTT
CDR3: CASTGDSNQPQHF

J: TRBJ2-1
size: once
V: TRBV6-5
D: TRBD1
DNA: TGTGCCAGCAGTTACAGGCAGGGGGCCGACAATGAGCAGTTCTTC
CDR3: CASSYRQGADNEQFF

J: TRBJ2-3
size: once
V: TRBV10-3
D: -
DNA: TGTGCCATCAACCGAGGGACCGCAGATACGCAGTATTTT
CDR3: CAINRGTADTQYF

J: TRBJ2-3
size: -
V: TRBV6-5
D: TRBD2
DNA: TGTGCCAGCAGTTACTTAGCGGGAGGGCCGACAGATACGCAGTATTTT
CDR3: CASSYLAGGPTDTQYF

J: TRBJ2-2
size: -
V: TRBV15
D: TRBD2
DNA: TGTGCCACCGGGACTAGAAACACCGGGGAGCTGTTTTTT
CDR3: CATGTRNTGELFF

J: TRBJ1-1
size: -
V: TRBV10-1
D: -
DNA: TGCGCCAGCAGTGAGTCGATCTTGGCGACGGGTAACACTGAAGCTTTCTTT
CDR3: CASSESILATGNTEAFF

J: TRBJ1-5
size: -
V: TRBV6-5
D: -
DNA: TGTGCCAGCAGGGTGGGACGATACCAGCCCCAGCATTTT
CDR3: CASRVGRYQPQHF

J: TRBJ2-2
size: -
V: TRBV11-2
D: TRBD2
DNA: TGTGCCAGCAGCCGCCCTCCGGGACTAGTCTTTCCCGGGGAGCTGTTTTTT
CDR3: CASSRPPGLVFPGELFF

J: TRBJ2-3
size: once
V: TRBV5-4
D: -
DNA: TGTGCCAGCAGCTCCCCCGGCAGGGGATCCACAGATACGCAGTATTTT
CDR3: CASSSPGRGSTDTQYF

J: TRBJ2-7
size: -
V: TRBV5-1
D: TRBD1
DNA: TGCGCCAGCAGCCGGCCGGACAGGATAAACTACGAGCAGTACTTC
CDR3: CASSRPDRINYEQYF

J: TRBJ1-2
size: -
V: TRBV28
D: -
DNA: TGTGCCAGTGTATGGCGGGCGAACTATGGCTACACCTTC
CDR3: CASVWRANYGYTF

J: TRBJ2-7
size: once
V: TRBV6-5
D: TRBD2
DNA: TGTGCCAGCACCCCAACTAGCGGCCAAGGGGAGCAGTACTTC
CDR3: CASTPTSGQGEQYF

J: TRBJ2-5
size: -
V: TRBV9
D: TRBD1
DNA: TGTGCCAGCAGCGTTGGACAGGGGAAAGAGACCCAGTACTTC
CDR3: CASSVGQGKETQYF

J: TRBJ1-3
size: -
V: TRBV10-3
D: -
DNA: TGTGCCATCAGTGAGGGTTCTGGAAACACCATATATTTT
CDR3: CAISEGSGNTIYF

J: TRBJ1-5
size: -
V: TRBV6-6
D: TRBD1
DNA: TGTGCCAGCAGTTACAATCAGGACAGGCTTAATCAGCCCCAGCATTTT
CDR3: CASSYNQDRLNQPQHF

J: TRBJ1-1
size: -
V: TRBV2
D: TRBD1
DNA: TGTGCCAGCAGTGAAGCCAGGACAGGGGCGGCTTTCTTT
CDR3: CASSEARTGAAFF

J: TRBJ1-3
size: -
V: TRBV5-1
D: TRBD1
DNA: TGCGCCAGCAGCTTACAGGGGGGAAGTGGAAACACCATATATTTT
CDR3: CASSLQGGSGNTIYF

J: TRBJ2-1
size: -
V: TRBV7-8
D: -
DNA: TGTGCCAGCAGCTTCTACGGTGAGCAGTTCTTC
CDR3: CASSFYGEQFF

J: TRBJ2-1
size: -
V: TRBV6-5
D: -
DNA: TGTGCCAGCGGGCAGGGCCTGGGGAATGAGCAGTTCTTC
CDR3: CASGQGLGNEQFF

J: TRBJ1-4
size: -
V: TRBV10-3
D: -
DNA: TGTGCCGCCTCCAGGGGTGCAACTAATGAAAAACTGTTTTTT
CDR3: CAASRGATNEKLFF

J: TRBJ1-2
size: -
V: TRBV28
D: -
DNA: TGTGCCAGCAGTTTTGAACGCAGACTTAACTATGGCTACACCTTC
CDR3: CASSFERRLNYGYTF

J: TRBJ1-5
size: -
V: TRBV7-9
D: -
DNA: TGTGCCAGCAGCAGCAGGGGAGTACAGCCCCAGCATTTT
CDR3: CASSSRGVQPQHF

J: TRBJ2-6
size: -
V: TRBV4-3
D: -
DNA: TGCGCCAGCAGCCAAGATCTACCCGGGATTGTCTCTGGGGCCAACGTCCTGACTTTC
CDR3: CASSQDLPGIVSGANVLTF

J: TRBJ2-1
size: -
V: TRBV27
D: TRBD1
DNA: TGTGCCAGCAGTTCCTTGACAGGGCCGGGGCTCAATGAGCAGTTCTTC
CDR3: CASSSLTGPGLNEQFF